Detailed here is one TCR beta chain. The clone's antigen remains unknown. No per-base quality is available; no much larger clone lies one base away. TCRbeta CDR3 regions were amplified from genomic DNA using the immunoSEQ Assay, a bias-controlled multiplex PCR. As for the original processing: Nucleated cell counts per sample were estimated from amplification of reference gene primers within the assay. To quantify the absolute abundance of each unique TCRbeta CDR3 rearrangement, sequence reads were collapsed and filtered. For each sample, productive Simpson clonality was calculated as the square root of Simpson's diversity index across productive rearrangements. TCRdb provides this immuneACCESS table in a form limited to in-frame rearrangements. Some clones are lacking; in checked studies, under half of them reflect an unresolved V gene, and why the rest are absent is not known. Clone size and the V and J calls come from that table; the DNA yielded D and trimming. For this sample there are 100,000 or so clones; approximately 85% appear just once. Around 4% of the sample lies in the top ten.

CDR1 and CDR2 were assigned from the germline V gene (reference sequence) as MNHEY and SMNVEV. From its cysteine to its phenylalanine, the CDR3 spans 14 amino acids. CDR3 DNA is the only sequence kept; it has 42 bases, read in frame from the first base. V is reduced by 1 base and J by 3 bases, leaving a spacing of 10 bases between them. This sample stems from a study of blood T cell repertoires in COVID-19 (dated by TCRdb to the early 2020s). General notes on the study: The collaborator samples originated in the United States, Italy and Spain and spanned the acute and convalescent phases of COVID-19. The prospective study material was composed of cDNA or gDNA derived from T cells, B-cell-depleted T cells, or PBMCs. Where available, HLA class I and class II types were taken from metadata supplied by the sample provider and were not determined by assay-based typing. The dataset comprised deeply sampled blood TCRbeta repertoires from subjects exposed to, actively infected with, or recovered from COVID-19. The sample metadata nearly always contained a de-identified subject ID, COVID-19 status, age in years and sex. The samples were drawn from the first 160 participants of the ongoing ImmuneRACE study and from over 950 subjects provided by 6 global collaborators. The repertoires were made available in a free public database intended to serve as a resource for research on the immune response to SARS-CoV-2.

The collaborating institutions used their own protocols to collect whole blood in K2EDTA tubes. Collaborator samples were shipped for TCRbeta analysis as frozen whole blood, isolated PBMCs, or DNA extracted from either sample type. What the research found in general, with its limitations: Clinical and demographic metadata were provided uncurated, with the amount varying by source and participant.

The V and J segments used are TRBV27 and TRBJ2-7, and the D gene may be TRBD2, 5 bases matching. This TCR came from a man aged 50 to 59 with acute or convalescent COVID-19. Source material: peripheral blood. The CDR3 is CASSLFAGIYEQYF. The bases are TGTGCCAGCAGTTTATTTGCGGGTATCTACGAGCAGTACTTC.